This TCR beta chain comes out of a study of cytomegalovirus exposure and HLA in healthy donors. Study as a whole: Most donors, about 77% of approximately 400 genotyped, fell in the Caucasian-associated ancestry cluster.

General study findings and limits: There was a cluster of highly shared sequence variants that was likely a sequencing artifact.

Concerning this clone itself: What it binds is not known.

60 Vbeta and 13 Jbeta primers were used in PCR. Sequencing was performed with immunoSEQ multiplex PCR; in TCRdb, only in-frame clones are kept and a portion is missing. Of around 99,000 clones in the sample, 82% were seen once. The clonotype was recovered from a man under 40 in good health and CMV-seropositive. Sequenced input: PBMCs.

CDR3 amino acids: CASSYPASGGGQDTQYF. The CDR3 region has the DNA TGTGCCAGCAGCTACCCCGCTAGCGGGGGGGGACAAGATACGCAGTATTTT. The chain recombines TRBV7-8 with TRBJ2-3; 12 positions agree with TRBD2. From germline, CDR1 is SGHVS and CDR2 FQNEAQ. The V and J ends lost 4 bases and 5 bases, in that order; junction bases with no gene match: 10. This CDR3 is 17 amino acids long.